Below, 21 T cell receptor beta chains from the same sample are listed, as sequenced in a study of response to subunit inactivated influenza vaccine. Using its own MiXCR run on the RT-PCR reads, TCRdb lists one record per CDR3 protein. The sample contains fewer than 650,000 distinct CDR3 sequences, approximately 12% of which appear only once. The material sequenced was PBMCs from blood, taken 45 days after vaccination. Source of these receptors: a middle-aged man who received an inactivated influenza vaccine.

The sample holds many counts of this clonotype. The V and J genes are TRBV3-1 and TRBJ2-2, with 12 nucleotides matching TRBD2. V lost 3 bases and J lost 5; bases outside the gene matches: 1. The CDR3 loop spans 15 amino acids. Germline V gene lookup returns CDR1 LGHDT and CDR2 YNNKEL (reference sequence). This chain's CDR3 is CASSQTSGRTGELFF. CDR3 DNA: TGTGCCAGCAGCCAGACTAGCGGGAGAACCGGGGAGCTGTTTTTT.

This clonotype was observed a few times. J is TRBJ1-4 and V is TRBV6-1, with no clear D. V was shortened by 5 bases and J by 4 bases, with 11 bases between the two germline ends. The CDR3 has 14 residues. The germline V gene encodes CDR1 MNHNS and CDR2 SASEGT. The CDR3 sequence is CASSMGRNNEKLFF. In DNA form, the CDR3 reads TGTGCCAGCAGTATGGGTCGGAATAATGAAAAACTGTTTTTT.

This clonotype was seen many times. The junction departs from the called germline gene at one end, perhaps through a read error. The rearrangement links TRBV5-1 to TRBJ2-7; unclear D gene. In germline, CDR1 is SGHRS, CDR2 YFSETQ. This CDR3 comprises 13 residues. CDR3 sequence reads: CASSLDSGYEQYF. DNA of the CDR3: TGTGCCAGCAGCTTAGATTCCGGGTACGAGCAGTACTTC.

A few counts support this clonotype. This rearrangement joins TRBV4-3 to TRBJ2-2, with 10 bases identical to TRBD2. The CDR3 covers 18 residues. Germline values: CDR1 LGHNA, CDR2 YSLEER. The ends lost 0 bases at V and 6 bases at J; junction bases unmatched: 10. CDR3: CASSQDPSSGGMAGELFF. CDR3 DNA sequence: TGCGCCAGCAGCCAAGATCCCTCTAGCGGGGGAATGGCCGGGGAGCTGTTTTTT.

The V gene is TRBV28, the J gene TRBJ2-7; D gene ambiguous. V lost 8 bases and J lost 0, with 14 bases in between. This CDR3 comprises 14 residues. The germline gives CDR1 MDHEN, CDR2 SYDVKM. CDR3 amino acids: CASGPTPSSYEQYF. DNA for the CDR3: TGTGCCAGCGGTCCCACCCCTTCCTCCTACGAGCAGTACTTC.

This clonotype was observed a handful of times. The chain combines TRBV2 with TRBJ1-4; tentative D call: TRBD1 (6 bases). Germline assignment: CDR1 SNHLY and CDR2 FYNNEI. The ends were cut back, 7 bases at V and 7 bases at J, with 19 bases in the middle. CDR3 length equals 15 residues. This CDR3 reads CASTEQGKSGEKLFF. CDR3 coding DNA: TGTGCCAGCACCGAACAGGGCAAAAGCGGTGAAAAACTGTTTTTT.

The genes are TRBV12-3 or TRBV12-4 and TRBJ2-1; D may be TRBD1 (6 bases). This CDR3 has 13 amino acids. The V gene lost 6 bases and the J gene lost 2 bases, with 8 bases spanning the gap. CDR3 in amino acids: CASSGDTYNEQFF. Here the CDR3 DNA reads TGTGCCAGCAGCGGGGACACCTACAATGAGCAGTTCTTC.

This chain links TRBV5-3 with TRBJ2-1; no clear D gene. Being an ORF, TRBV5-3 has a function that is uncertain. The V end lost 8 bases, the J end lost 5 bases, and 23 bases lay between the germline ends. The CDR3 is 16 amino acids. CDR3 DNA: TGTGCCAGGAGCCCCGGGCTCCTCGGGTTAGACAATGAGCAGTTCTTC. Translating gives CARSPGLLGLDNEQFF.

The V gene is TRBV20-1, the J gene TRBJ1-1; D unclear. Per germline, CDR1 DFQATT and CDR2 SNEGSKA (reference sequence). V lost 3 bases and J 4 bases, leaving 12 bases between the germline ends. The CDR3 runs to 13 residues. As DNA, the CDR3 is TGCAGTGCTAGGGGCGAATGGGGCACTGAAGCTTTCTTT. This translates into CSARGEWGTEAFF.

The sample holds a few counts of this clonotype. The CDR3: CSASDPGLQETQYF. CDR3 in DNA: TGCAGTGCTAGTGATCCCGGGTTACAAGAGACCCAGTACTTC. This rearrangement joins TRBV20-1 to TRBJ2-5; no reliable D call. V lost 3 bases and J 2 bases, leaving 13 bases between the germline ends. There are 14 residues in the CDR3. CDR1 and CDR2 from the germline V gene are DFQATT and SNEGSKA (reference sequence).

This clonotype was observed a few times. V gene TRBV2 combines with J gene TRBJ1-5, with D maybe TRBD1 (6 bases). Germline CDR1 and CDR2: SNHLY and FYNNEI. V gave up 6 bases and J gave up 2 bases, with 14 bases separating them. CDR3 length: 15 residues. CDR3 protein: CASSVQGLGNQPQHF. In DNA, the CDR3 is TGTGCCAGCAGCGTACAGGGCCTGGGCAATCAGCCCCAGCATTTT. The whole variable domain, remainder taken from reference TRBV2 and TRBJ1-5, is EPEVTQTPSHQVTQMGQEVILRCVPISNHLYFYWYRQILGQKVEFLVSFYNNEISEKSEIFDDQFSVERPDGSNFTLKIRSTKLEDSAMYFCASSVQGLGNQPQHFGDGTRLSIL.

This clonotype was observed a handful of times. The CDR3 DNA reads TGTGCCAGCAGCGTAGCGGGGGAGCAAGAGACCCAGTACTTC. It is translated as CASSVAGEQETQYF. The V and J genes are TRBV9 and TRBJ2-5, with D tentatively TRBD2 (6 bases). Germline loops: CDR1 SGDLS, CDR2 YYNGEE. The V end lost 0 bases, the J end lost 2 bases, and 8 bases lay between the germline ends. The CDR3 sequence is 14 residues long.

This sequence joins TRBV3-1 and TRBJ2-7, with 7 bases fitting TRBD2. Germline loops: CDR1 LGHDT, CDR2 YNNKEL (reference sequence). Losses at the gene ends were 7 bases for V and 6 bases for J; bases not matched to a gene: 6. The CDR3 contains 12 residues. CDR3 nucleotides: TGTGCCAGCACCGGACTAGTCGGCGAGCAGTACTTC. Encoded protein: CASTGLVGEQYF.

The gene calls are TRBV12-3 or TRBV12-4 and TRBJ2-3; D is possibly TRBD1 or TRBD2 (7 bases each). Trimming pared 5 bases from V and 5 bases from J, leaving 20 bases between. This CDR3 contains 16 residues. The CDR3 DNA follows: TGTGCCAGCAGTAAATACTGGCAGGGGGGGAAAGATACGCAGTATTTT. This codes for CASSKYWQGGKDTQYF.

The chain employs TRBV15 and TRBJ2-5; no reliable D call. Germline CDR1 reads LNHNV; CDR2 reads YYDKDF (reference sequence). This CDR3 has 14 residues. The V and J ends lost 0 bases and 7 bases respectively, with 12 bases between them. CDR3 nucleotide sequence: TGTGCCACCAGCAGAGAAACCGGGCTAGGGACCCAGTACTTC. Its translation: CATSRETGLGTQYF.

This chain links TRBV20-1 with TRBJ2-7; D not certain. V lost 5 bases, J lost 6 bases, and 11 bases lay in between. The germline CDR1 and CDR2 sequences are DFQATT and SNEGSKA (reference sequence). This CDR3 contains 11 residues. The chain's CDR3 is CSAARRVEQYF. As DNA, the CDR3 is TGCAGTGCTGCTAGAAGGGTCGAGCAGTACTTC.

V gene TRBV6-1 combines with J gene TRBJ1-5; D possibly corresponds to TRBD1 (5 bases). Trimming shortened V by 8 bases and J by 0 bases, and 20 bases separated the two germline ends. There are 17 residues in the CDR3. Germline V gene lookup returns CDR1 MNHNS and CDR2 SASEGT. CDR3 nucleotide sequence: TGTGCCAGCGTGCCAGGGTCCGATATCTATAGCAATCAGCCCCAGCATTTT. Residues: CASVPGSDIYSNQPQHF.

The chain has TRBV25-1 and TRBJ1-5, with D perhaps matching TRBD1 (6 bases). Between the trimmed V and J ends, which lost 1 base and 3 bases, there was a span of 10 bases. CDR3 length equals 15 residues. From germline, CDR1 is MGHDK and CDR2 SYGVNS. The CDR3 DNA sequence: TGTGCCAGCAGTGAATCCAGGGGATTCAATCAGCCCCAGCATTTT. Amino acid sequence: CASSESRGFNQPQHF. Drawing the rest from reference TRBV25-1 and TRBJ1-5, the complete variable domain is EADIYQTPRYLVIGTGKKITLECSQTMGHDKMYWYQQDPGMELHLIHYSYGVNSTEKGDLSSESTVSRIRTEHFPLTLESARPSHTSQYLCASSESRGFNQPQHFGDGTRLSIL.

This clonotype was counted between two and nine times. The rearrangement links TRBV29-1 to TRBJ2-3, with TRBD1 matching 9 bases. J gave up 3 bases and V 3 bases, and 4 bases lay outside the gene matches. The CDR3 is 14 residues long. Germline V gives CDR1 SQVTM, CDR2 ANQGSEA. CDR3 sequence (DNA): TGCAGCGTTGACGGGACAGGGTGGACAGATACGCAGTATTTT. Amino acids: CSVDGTGWTDTQYF.

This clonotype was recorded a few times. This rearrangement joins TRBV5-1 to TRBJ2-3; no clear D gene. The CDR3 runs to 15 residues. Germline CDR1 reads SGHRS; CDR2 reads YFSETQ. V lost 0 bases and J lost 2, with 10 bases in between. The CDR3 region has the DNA TGCGCCAGCAGCTTGGTGGGCAGAGTCACAGATACGCAGTATTTT. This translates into CASSLVGRVTDTQYF. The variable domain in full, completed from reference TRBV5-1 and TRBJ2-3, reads KAGVTQTPRYLIKTRGQQVTLSCSPISGHRSVSWYQQTPGQGLQFLFEYFSETQRNKGNFPGRFSGRQFSNSRSEMNVSTLELGDSALYLCASSLVGRVTDTQYFGPGTRLTVL.

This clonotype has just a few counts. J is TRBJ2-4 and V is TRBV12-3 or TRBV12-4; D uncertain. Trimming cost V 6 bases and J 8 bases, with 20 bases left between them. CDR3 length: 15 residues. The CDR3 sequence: CASSPGGFGLYIQYF. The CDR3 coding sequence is TGTGCCAGCAGCCCCGGTGGTTTCGGGTTGTACATTCAGTACTTC.